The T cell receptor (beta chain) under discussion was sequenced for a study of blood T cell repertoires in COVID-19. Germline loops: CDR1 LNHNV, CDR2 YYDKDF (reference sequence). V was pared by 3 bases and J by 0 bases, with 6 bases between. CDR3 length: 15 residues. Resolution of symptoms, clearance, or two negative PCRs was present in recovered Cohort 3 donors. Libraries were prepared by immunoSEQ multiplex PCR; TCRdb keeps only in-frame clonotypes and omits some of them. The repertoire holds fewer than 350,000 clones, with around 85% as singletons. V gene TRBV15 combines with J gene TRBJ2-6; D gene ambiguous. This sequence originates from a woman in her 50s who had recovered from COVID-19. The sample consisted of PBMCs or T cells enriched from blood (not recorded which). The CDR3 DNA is TGTGCCACCAGCAGTTATTCCTCTGGGGCCAACGTCCTGACTTTC. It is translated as CATSSYSSGANVLTF.